Below, 7 T cell receptor beta chains from the same sample are listed, as sequenced in a study of cytomegalovirus exposure and HLA in healthy donors. PCR used 60 Vbeta primers and 13 Jbeta primers. Libraries were prepared by immunoSEQ multiplex PCR; TCRdb keeps only in-frame clonotypes and omits some of them. The sample holds some 120,000 clones, approximately 87% seen once. What was sequenced was PBMCs. These receptors all come from a man aged 18 to 30 in good health and CMV-seropositive.

As regards this clone: Other nucleotide sequences in the sample specify the same CDR3. The V and J genes are TRBV25-1 and TRBJ1-1; no reliable D call. V lost 7 bases to trimming and J lost 2 bases, with 17 bases between them. CDR3 size: 15 residues. Germline loops: CDR1 MGHDK, CDR2 SYGVNS. CDR3 sequence reads: CASTGRGTINTEAFF. The CDR3 DNA reads TGTGCCAGCACTGGCCGAGGTACAATAAACACTGAAGCTTTCTTT.

The genes are TRBV19 and TRBJ2-2; tentative D call: TRBD2 (6 bases). V was trimmed by 8 bases and J by 8 bases, leaving 12 bases between them. This CDR3 is built from 12 residues. CDR1 is LNHDA and CDR2 is SQIVND in the germline V gene (reference sequence). The CDR3 DNA follows: TGTGCCAGTCGCGGCGGGGTAGGGGAGCTGTTTTTT. It encodes CASRGGVGELFF.

The J gene is TRBJ2-1, the V gene TRBV4-2, with 12 nucleotides matching TRBD2. In germline, CDR1 is LGHNA, CDR2 YNFKEQ. CDR3 size: 17 residues. J lost 4 bases, V lost 0 bases, and 4 bases had no gene match. In nucleotides, the CDR3 is TGTGCCAGCAGCCAAGAAGGGCTAGCGGGGGGGTACAATGAGCAGTTCTTC. Residues: CASSQEGLAGGYNEQFF.

This clone has just one count. The chain couples TRBV7-2 to TRBJ2-7, with TRBD2 identical over 8 bases. The V gene end was trimmed by 7 bases and the J gene end by 6 bases; junction bases not matched to a gene: 14. The CDR3 contains 15 residues. From germline, CDR1 is SGHTA and CDR2 FQGNSA. CDR3 sequence reads: CASTPPGGPQGEQYF. CDR3 DNA: TGTGCCAGCACTCCGCCGGGGGGGCCCCAGGGCGAGCAGTACTTC.

The CDR3 is CATAGSTGELFF. CDR3 DNA sequence: TGTGCCACGGCGGGCAGTACCGGGGAGCTGTTTTTT. This chain uses TRBV10-3 with TRBJ2-2; D possibly corresponds to TRBD2 (5 bases). Germline CDR1 reads ENHRY; CDR2 reads SYGVKD. This CDR3 comprises 12 residues. V lost 10 bases to trimming and J lost 5 bases, with 11 bases between them.

This chain's CDR3 is CASSTTGFGNQPQHF. CDR3 nucleotides: TGTGCCAGTAGTACGACAGGGTTCGGCAATCAGCCCCAGCATTTT. This chain joins TRBV19 and TRBJ1-5; 7 nucleotides line up with TRBD1. Germline trimming cut 4 bases from V and 2 bases from J; bases unmatched to any gene: 5. CDR3 length: 15 residues. Germline lookup yields CDR1 LNHDA and CDR2 SQIVND (reference sequence).

This rearrangement joins TRBV2 to TRBJ2-1, with 9 bases fitting TRBD1. Germline CDR1 SNHLY, CDR2 FYNNEI. Trimming cost V 4 bases and J 10 bases; bases outside gene matches: 8. The CDR3 is 14 residues long. CDR3 sequence (DNA): TGTGCCAGCAGTGTGAAGGACAGGGGTAACGAGCAGTTCTTC. It is translated as CASSVKDRGNEQFF.